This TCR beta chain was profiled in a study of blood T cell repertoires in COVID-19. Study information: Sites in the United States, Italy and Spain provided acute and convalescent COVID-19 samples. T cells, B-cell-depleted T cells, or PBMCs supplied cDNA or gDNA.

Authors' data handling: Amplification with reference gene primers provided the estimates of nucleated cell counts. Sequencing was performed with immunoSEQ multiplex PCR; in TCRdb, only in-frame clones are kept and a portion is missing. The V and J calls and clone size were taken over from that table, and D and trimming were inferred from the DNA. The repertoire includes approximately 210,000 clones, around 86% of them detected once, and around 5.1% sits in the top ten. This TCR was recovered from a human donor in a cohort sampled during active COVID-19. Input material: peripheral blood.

The chain's CDR3 is CASSLLAGIYEQYF. As DNA, the CDR3 is TGTGCCAGCAGTTTACTAGCGGGAATCTACGAGCAGTACTTC. The chain has TRBV6-2 or TRBV6-3 and TRBJ2-7, with 10 bases fitting TRBD2. The CDR3 covers 14 residues. Trimming at V came to 4 bases and at J to 3 bases, leaving 3 bases not matched to a gene. Per germline, CDR1 MNHEY and CDR2 SVGEGT.